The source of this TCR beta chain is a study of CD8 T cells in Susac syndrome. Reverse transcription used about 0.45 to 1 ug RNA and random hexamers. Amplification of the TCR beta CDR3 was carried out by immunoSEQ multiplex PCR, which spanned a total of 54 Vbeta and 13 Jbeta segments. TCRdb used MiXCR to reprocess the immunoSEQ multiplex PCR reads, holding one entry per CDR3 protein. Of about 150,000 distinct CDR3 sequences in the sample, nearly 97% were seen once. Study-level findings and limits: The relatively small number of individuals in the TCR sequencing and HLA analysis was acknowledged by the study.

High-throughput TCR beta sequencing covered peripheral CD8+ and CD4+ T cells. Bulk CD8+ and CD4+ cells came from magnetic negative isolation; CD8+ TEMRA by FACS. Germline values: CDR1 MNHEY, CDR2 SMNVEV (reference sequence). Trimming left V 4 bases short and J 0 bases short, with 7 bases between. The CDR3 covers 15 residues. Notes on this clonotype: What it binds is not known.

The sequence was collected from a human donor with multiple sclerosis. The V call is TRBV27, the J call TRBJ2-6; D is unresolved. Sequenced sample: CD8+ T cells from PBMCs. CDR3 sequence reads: CASSSPGSGANVLTF. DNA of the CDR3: TGTGCCAGCAGTTCCCCAGGCTCTGGGGCCAACGTCCTGACTTTC.